This T cell receptor beta chain was observed in a study of T cells in Graves' hyperthyroidism and ophthalmopathy. Study-level background: Peripheral blood specimens were obtained at initial diagnosis, prior to any treatment.

The CDR3 loop spans 16 amino acids. Germline CDR1 reads WNHNN; CDR2 reads SYGVQD (reference sequence). V was cut by 2 bases and J by 0 bases, with 14 bases left in between. Amplification of TCR beta CDR3 regions was performed using RNA transcripts as template. Researchers ran a first-round RT-PCR on the TCR CDR3 using the HTBI primer set. TCRdb re-called the multiplex PCR reads with MiXCR, one entry per CDR3 protein. The sample contains around 250,000 distinct CDR3 sequences, approximately 14% of which appear only once. Sequenced input: blood. The TCR was taken from a woman aged 40 to 55 with Graves' hyperthyroidism that later progressed to Graves' ophthalmopathy. This chain connects TRBV10-1 to TRBJ2-7; D is perhaps TRBD2 (5 bases). The CDR3 nucleotides read TGCGCCAGCAGTGAGGGATTTACTAGGTTCTCCTACGAGCAGTACTTC. This sequence encodes CASSEGFTRFSYEQYF.